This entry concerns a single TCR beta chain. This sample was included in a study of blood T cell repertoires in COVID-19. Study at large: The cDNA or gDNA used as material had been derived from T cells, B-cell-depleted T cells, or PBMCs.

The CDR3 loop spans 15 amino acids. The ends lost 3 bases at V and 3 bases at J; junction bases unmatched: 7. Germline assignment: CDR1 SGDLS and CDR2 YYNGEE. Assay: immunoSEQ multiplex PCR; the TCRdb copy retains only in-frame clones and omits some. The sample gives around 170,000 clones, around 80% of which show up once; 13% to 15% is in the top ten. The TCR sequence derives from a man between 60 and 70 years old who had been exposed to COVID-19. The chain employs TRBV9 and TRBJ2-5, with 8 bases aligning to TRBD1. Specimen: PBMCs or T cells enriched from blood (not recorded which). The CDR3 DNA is TGTGCCAGCAGCGAAGACCCAGGGGGCGAAGAGACCCAGTACTTC. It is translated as CASSEDPGGEETQYF.